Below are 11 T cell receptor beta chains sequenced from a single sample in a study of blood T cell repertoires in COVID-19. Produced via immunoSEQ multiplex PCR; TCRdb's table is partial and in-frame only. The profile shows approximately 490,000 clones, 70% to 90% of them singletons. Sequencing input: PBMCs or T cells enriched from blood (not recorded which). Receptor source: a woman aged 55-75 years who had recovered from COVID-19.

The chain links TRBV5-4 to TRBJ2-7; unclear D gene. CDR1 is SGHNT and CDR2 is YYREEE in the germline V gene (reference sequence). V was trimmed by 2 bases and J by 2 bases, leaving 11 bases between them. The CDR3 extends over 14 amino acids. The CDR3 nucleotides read TGTGCCAGCAGCTTAGCAGGCGTTACCTACGAGCAGTACTTC. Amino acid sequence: CASSLAGVTYEQYF. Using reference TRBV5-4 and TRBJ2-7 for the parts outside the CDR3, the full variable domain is ETGVTQSPTHLIKTRGQQVTLRCSSQSGHNTVSWYQQALGQGPQFIFQYYREEENGRGNFPPRFSGLQFPNYSSELNVNALELDDSALYLCASSLAGVTYEQYFGPGTRLTVT.

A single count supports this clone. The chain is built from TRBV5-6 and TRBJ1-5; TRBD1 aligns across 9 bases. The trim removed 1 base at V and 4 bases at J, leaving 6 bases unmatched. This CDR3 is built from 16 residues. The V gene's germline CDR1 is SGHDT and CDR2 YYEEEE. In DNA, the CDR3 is TGTGCCAGCAGCTTGATGACCGGGACAGGGAATCAGCCCCAGCATTTT. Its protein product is CASSLMTGTGNQPQHF.

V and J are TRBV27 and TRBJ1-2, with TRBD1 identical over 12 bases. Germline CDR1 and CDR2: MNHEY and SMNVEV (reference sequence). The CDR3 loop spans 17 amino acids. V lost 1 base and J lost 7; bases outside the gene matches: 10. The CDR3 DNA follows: TGTGCCAGCAGTTTATTTCCCGGGACAGGGGGCGATAGTGGCTACACCTTC. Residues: CASSLFPGTGGDSGYTF.

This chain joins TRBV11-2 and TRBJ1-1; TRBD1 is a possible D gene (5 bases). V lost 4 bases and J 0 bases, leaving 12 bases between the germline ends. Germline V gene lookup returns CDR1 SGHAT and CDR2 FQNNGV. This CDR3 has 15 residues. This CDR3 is CASSSLRAMNTEAFF. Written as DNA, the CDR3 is TGTGCCAGCAGCTCTCTCAGGGCAATGAACACTGAAGCTTTCTTT.

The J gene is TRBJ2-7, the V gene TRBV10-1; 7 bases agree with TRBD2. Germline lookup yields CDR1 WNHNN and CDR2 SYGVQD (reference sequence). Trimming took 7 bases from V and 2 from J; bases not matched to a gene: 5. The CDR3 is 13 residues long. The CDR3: CASTPGGAYEQYV. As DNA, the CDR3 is TGCGCCAGCACCCCGGGAGGCGCCTACGAGCAGTACGTC.

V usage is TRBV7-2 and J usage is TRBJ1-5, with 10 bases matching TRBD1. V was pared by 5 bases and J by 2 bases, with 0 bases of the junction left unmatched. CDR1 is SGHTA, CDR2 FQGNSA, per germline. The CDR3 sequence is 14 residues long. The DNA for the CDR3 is TGTGCCAGCAGCGGACAGGGGGGCAATCAGCCCCAGCATTTT. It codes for CASSGQGGNQPQHF.

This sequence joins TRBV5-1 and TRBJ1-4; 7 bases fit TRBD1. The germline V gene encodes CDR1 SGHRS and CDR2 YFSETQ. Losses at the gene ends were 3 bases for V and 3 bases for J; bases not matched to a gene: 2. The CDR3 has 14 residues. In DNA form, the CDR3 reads TGCGCCAGCAGCTCGGACAGGCCTAATGAAAAACTGTTTTTT. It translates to CASSSDRPNEKLFF.

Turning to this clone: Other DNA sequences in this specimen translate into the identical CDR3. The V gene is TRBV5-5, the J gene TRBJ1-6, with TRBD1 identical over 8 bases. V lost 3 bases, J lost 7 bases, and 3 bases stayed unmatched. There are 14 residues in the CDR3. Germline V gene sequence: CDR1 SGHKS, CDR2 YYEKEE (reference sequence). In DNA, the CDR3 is TGTGCCAGCAGCTCCGGACAGGGCAATTCACCCCTCCACTTT. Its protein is CASSSGQGNSPLHF. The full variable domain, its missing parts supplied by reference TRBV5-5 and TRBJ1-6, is DAGVTQSPTHLIKTRGQQVTLRCSPISGHKSVSWYQQVLGQGPQFIFQYYEKEERGRGNFPDRFSARQFPNYSSELNVNALLLGDSALYLCASSSGQGNSPLHFGNGTRLTVT.

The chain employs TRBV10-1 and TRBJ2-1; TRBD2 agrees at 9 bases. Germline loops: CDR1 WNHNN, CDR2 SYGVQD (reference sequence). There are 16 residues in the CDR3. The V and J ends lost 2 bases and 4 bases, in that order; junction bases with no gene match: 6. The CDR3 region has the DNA TGCGCCAGCAGTGAGAGGGCGGGGGGGGCTTACAATGAGCAGTTCTTC. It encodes CASSERAGGAYNEQFF.

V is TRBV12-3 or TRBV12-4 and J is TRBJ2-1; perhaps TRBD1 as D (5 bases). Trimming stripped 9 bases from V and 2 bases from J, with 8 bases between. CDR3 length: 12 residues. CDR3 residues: CASQGTYNEQFF. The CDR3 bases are TGTGCCAGTCAGGGTACCTACAATGAGCAGTTCTTC.

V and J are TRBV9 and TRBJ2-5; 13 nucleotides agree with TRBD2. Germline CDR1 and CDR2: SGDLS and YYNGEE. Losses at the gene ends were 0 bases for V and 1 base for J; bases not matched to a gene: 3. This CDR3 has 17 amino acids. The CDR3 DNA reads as TGTGCCAGCAGCGTAGGACTAGCGGGGGGACTCCAAGAGACCCAGTACTTC. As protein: CASSVGLAGGLQETQYF.